This T cell receptor (beta chain) was retrieved from a study of post-analysis software for immune sequencing data. Study-wide findings and caveats: The study found TRBV5-6, TRBV5-1 and TRBV20-1 among five TRBV segments more frequent in patients than controls.

The TCR beta cDNA libraries carried unique molecular identifiers. TCRdb reanalysed the PCR reads using MiXCR and keeps one entry per CDR3 protein. Of about 620,000 distinct CDR3 sequences listed, roughly 40% are singletons. As to this clonotype: The antigen is undetermined.

This CDR3 has 12 amino acids. V was clipped by 10 bases and J by 7 bases, with 16 bases between them. This sequence joins TRBV12-3 or TRBV12-4 and TRBJ2-5; TRBD1 might be the D (6 bases). Sequenced sample: blood. The receptor was isolated from a girl between 10 and 17 years old with multiple sclerosis. CDR3 sequence: CATSRGGVTQYF. DNA of the CDR3: TGTGCCACGTCCAGGGGTGGAGTGACCCAGTACTTC.